A single sample gave rise to the 18 T cell receptor beta chains below, sequenced in a study of T cell clusters in autoimmune cytopenias. Each sample's input was roughly 250 ng genomic DNA, about 38,000 genome equivalents. One tube held mixed TRB-A and TRB-B primer pools for touch-down PCR. Following a re-call of the multiplex PCR reads, TCRdb has one entry per CDR3 protein and lacks DNA. Found here are 6,500 to 8,500 distinct CDR3 sequences; the top ten clones hold around 6%. The sample comprised peripheral blood. The origin of the receptors is a human donor with an autoimmune cytopenia or autoimmune hepatitis (not recorded which).

This clonotype shows up as medium-sized by frequency. This rearrangement joins TRBV18 to TRBJ1-1; TCRdb designates TRBD1, a call that cannot be tested without DNA. The germline V gene encodes CDR1 KGHSH and CDR2 LQKENI. The CDR3 runs to 17 residues. The chain's CDR3 is CASSPVFGTGHGTEAFF. The full variable domain, its missing parts supplied by reference TRBV18 and TRBJ1-1, is NAGVMQNPRHLVRRRGQEARLRCSPMKGHSHVYWYRQLPEEGLKFMVYLQKENIIDESGMPKERFSAEFPKEGPSILRIQQVVRGDSAAYFCASSPVFGTGHGTEAFFGQGTRLTVV.

This clonotype shows up as medium-sized by frequency. V gene TRBV6-5 combines with J gene TRBJ2-3; TCRdb's assignment of TRBD1 cannot be checked, as there is no DNA. CDR3 length: 17 residues. In germline, CDR1 is MNHEY, CDR2 SVGAGI. Here the CDR3 reads CASSYFPGTGNTDTQYF.

This clonotype counts as medium-sized by frequency. The chain links TRBV5-6 to TRBJ2-7. CDR1 is SGHDT, CDR2 YYEEEE, per germline. The CDR3 runs 13 residues. The chain's CDR3 is CASSLWRSYEQYF.

The chain couples TRBV11-2 to TRBJ2-7. CDR1 and CDR2 from the germline V gene are SGHAT and FQNNGV. There are 13 residues in the CDR3. The CDR3 is CASSLSSSYEQYF.

J is TRBJ2-3 and V is TRBV18; the TCRdb call, TRBD1, lacks DNA for checking. The CDR3 length is 18 residues. Germline CDR1 reads KGHSH; CDR2 reads LQKENI. The CDR3 here is CASSPQAPSGGSVDTQYF.

The chain carries TRBV6-5 and TRBJ2-7; TCRdb designates TRBD1, a call that cannot be tested without DNA. Germline V gives CDR1 MNHEY, CDR2 SVGAGI. The CDR3 sequence is 13 residues long. The CDR3 region is CASSATGARGQYF.

This clonotype is identified as medium-sized (0.01 to 0.1%) from frequency. The CDR3 loop is CSVRGGDREAFF. The rearrangement joins TRBV29-1 to TRBJ1-1; there is no DNA to check the TCRdb D call of TRBD1. The CDR3 runs 12 residues. Germline V lookup: CDR1 SQVTM, CDR2 ANQGSEA.

This clonotype is classed as medium-sized (0.01 to 0.1%) by frequency. The chain is built from TRBV6-5 and TRBJ1-1. The CDR3 consists of 13 residues. Germline values: CDR1 MNHEY, CDR2 SVGAGI. The CDR3: CASSYDVNTEAFF.

Considering frequency, this clonotype is medium-sized. The rearrangement links TRBV27 to TRBJ2-2; TCRdb lists TRBD1, though no DNA is available to test this call. This CDR3 is built from 14 residues. Germline V gene lookup returns CDR1 MNHEY and CDR2 SMNVEV (reference sequence). CDR3 sequence: CASRGQGVTGELFF.

This clonotype counts as medium-sized by frequency. The chain recombines TRBV30 with TRBJ1-2. Looked up from germline, CDR1 is GTSNPN and CDR2 is SVGIG (reference sequence). The CDR3 consists of 11 residues. The CDR3 loop is CAWSVKGGYTF.

The genes are TRBV30 and TRBJ2-1; absent DNA, TCRdb's TRBD1 call cannot be checked. CDR1 GTSNPN and CDR2 SVGIG come from the germline V gene (reference sequence). The CDR3 loop spans 17 amino acids. The chain's CDR3 is CAWRDYFGTGGGNEQFF.

In terms of frequency, this clonotype is medium-sized. This chain connects TRBV5-6 to TRBJ2-7; as DNA is missing, the TRBD1 call by TCRdb cannot be tested. Germline V CDR1 and CDR2: SGHDT, YYEEEE. This CDR3 spans 16 amino acids. The CDR3 sequence: CASSLITGMSSYEQYF. Full variable domain (outside the CDR3, taken from reference TRBV5-6 and TRBJ2-7): DAGVTQSPTHLIKTRGQQVTLRCSPKSGHDTVSWYQQALGQGPQFIFQYYEEEERQRGNFPDRFSGHQFPNYSSELNVNALLLGDSALYLCASSLITGMSSYEQYFGPGTRLTVT.

V and J are TRBV7-3 and TRBJ2-3; checking the TCRdb D call of TRBD2 is not possible without DNA. The CDR3 runs to 16 residues. From germline, CDR1 is SGHTA and CDR2 FQGTGA. The CDR3: CASSPWSGEGTDTQYF. Together with reference TRBV7-3 and TRBJ2-3, the CDR3 gives the full variable domain: GAGVSQTPSNKVTEKGKYVELRCDPISGHTALYWYRQSLGQGPEFLIYFQGTGAADDSGLPNDRFFAVRPEGSVSTLKIQRTERGDSAVYLCASSPWSGEGTDTQYFGPGTRLTVL.

Frequency places this clonotype as medium-sized (0.01 to 0.1%). The V gene is TRBV19, the J gene TRBJ2-3; TCRdb selects TRBD2, and the lack of DNA leaves this call unchecked. CDR3 length: 15 amino acids. Germline loops: CDR1 LNHDA, CDR2 SQIVND (reference sequence). CDR3 region: CASSIRQGPTDTQYF.

This clonotype shows up as medium-sized by frequency. The chain uses TRBV19 and TRBJ1-2; TCRdb proposes TRBD1, but this gene call is untestable without DNA. CDR1 is LNHDA and CDR2 is SQIVND in the germline V gene (reference sequence). CDR3 size: 16 residues. Here the CDR3 reads CASRSRDRDVGYGYTF. Looking up the rest from reference TRBV19 and TRBJ1-2 gives the full variable domain: DGGITQSPKYLFRKEGQNVTLSCEQNLNHDAMYWYRQDPGQGLRLIYYSQIVNDFQKGDIAEGYSVSREKKESFPLTVTSAQKNPTAFYLCASRSRDRDVGYGYTFGSGTRLTVV.

This chain uses TRBV12-3 or TRBV12-4 with TRBJ1-5. This CDR3 region has 13 residues. The CDR3: CASRAGGNQPQHF.

Judged by frequency, this clonotype is medium-sized. This rearrangement joins TRBV19 to TRBJ2-1; TCRdb names TRBD1, which stays unverified in the absence of DNA. The CDR3 runs to 16 residues. Per germline, CDR1 LNHDA and CDR2 SQIVND (reference sequence). CDR3 sequence: CASSWGYRLAYNEQFF.

The chain couples TRBV18 to TRBJ1-6; the TCRdb D gene call, TRBD1, has no DNA to confirm it. The germline gives CDR1 KGHSH, CDR2 LQKENI. There are 14 residues in the CDR3. The CDR3: CASSPAGQNSPLHF.